A single sample is the source of the 13 T cell receptor beta chains below, sequenced in a study of sequential checkpoint blockade in melanoma. The method was immunoSEQ multiplex PCR; TCRdb's version includes in-frame clones alone and lacks a portion of them. The sample lists fewer than 15,000 clones, over 60% occurring once. Treatment of the sample: randomized to nivolumab then ipilimumab (arm A) or the reverse (arm B). The specimen was CD8+ T cells sorted from blood (inferred from file names), collected from a patient given nivolumab and ipilimumab in sequence. The source of these receptors is a human donor with melanoma.

This clone appeared a single time. The chain joins TRBV6-5 to TRBJ2-1; 7 positions match TRBD2. V shed 7 bases, J shed 4 bases, and the junction held 4 bases outside the gene matches. Germline assignment: CDR1 MNHEY and CDR2 SVGAGI. CDR3 size: 13 residues. The CDR3 nucleotides are TGTGCCAGCACCCCGGGAGGTTACAATGAGCAGTTCTTC. It translates to CASTPGGYNEQFF.

The chain carries TRBV5-4 and TRBJ2-3; 8 bases align to TRBD1. The J segment lost 2 bases and the V segment lost 4 bases, leaving 9 bases of the junction unmatched. The CDR3 contains 16 residues. In germline, CDR1 is SGHNT, CDR2 YYREEE (reference sequence). The CDR3 loop reads CASSPAGTGFTDTQYF. As DNA, the CDR3 is TGTGCCAGCAGCCCGGCCGGGACAGGTTTCACAGATACGCAGTATTTT.

The CDR3 reads CSAKAGAVNTGELFF. CDR3 DNA: TGCAGCGCTAAAGCGGGAGCAGTGAACACCGGGGAGCTGTTTTTT. The chain couples TRBV29-1 to TRBJ2-2, with 8 nucleotides matching TRBD2. This CDR3 has 15 residues. J lost 1 base, V lost 7 bases, and 8 bases had no gene match. Germline CDR1 and CDR2: SQVTM and ANQGSEA.

The CDR3 loop is CASSPRETYEQYF. The CDR3 nucleotides read TGTGCCAGCAGCCCACGGGAGACCTACGAGCAGTACTTC. The rearrangement links TRBV7-9 to TRBJ2-7, with D possibly TRBD2 on 6 matching bases. This CDR3 has 13 residues. The V end was cut by 5 bases, the J end by 2 bases, with 10 bases between. The germline V gene encodes CDR1 SEHNR and CDR2 FQNEAQ (reference sequence).

This chain links TRBV4-1 with TRBJ2-7, with TRBD1 matching over 9 bases. The CDR3 consists of 17 residues. V shed 5 bases, J shed 4 bases, and the junction held 15 bases outside the gene matches. Germline CDR1 and CDR2: MGHRA and YSYEKL. The CDR3 region is CASSSESAGQGWYEQYF. CDR3 bases: TGCGCCAGCAGCTCAGAATCGGCAGGACAGGGGTGGTACGAGCAGTACTTC.

This chain joins TRBV4-2 and TRBJ1-3; D is undetermined. Germline V gene lookup returns CDR1 LGHNA and CDR2 YNFKEQ. The CDR3 is 15 residues long. Trimming removed 0 bases at V and 0 bases at J, with 6 bases between. The CDR3 nucleotides read TGTGCCAGCAGCCAAGATACCGGCTCTGGAAACACCATATATTTT. Residues: CASSQDTGSGNTIYF.

This rearrangement joins TRBV11-1 to TRBJ2-7, with a possible D match to TRBD1 (5 bases). With 8 bases removed from V and 3 bases from J, the gap between germline ends came to 8 bases. The CDR3 sequence is 11 residues long. Germline-derived CDR1 and CDR2 are SGHAT and FQDESV (reference sequence). CDR3 region: CASGDSYEQYF. CDR3 sequence (DNA): TGTGCCAGCGGCGACAGCTACGAGCAGTACTTC.

The chain recombines TRBV7-9 with TRBJ1-4, with D possibly being TRBD1 (6 bases). The CDR3 covers 14 residues. The germline V gene encodes CDR1 SEHNR and CDR2 FQNEAQ (reference sequence). Trimming pared 5 bases from V and 10 bases from J, leaving 17 bases between. CDR3 residues: CASSVSTGRGKLFF. For the CDR3, the DNA is TGTGCCAGCAGCGTGTCAACAGGGAGGGGAAAACTGTTTTTT.

The rearrangement joins TRBV7-3 to TRBJ2-5; perhaps TRBD2 as D (6 bases). The germline V gene has CDR1 SGHTA and CDR2 FQGTGA. Trimming removed 1 base at V and 0 bases at J, with 12 bases between. The CDR3 loop spans 16 amino acids. Here the CDR3 DNA reads TGTGCCAGCAGCTTAATTGGCGGGGCCTACCAAGAGACCCAGTACTTC. This codes for CASSLIGGAYQETQYF.

The CDR3 nucleotides read TGTGCCAGCAGCCAAGATTCGTGGGCAGGGGGCTACGAGCAGTACTTC. Protein product: CASSQDSWAGGYEQYF. The genes are TRBV6-7 and TRBJ2-7, with TRBD1 matching over 7 bases. TRBV6-7 is an ORF; its function is uncertain. The CDR3 sequence is 16 residues long. V gave up 6 bases and J gave up 3 bases; unmatched junction bases: 14.

This rearrangement joins TRBV11-2 to TRBJ2-7, with D possibly being TRBD2 (5 bases). V lost 6 bases and J 0 bases, leaving 9 bases between the germline ends. CDR1 and CDR2 (germline): SGHAT, FQNNGV. The CDR3 is made up of 13 amino acids. The CDR3 here is CASRDGLSYEQYF. The CDR3 DNA follows: TGTGCCAGCAGGGACGGACTCTCCTACGAGCAGTACTTC.

This chain joins TRBV5-6 and TRBJ1-6; the D gene is possibly TRBD1 (6 bases). CDR1 is SGHDT and CDR2 is YYEEEE in the germline V gene. There are 16 residues in the CDR3. V lost 5 bases, J lost 11 bases, and 23 bases lay in between. The CDR3, as DNA: TGTGCCAGCAGGAGGATGGTGGGGGCAGAACTAACACCCCTCCACTTT. It translates to CASRRMVGAELTPLHF.

The chain carries TRBV7-9 and TRBJ1-1, with a possible D match to TRBD1 (6 bases). Germline CDR1 reads SEHNR; CDR2 reads FQNEAQ (reference sequence). V was shortened by 7 bases and J by 5 bases, with 14 bases between the two germline ends. The CDR3 is 13 amino acids. CDR3 sequence (DNA): TGTGCCAGCAACCCCCCCCAGGGGACTGAAGCTTTCTTT. This translates into CASNPPQGTEAFF.